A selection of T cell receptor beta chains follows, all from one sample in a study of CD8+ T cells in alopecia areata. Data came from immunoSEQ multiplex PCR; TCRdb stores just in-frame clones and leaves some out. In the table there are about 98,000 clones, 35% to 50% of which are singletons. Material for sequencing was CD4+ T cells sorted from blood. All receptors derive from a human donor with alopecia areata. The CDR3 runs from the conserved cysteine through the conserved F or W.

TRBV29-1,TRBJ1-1,CSGGTGSNTEAFF
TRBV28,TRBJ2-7,CASSSQGQGDWDEQYF
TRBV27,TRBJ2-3,CASRSSTDTQYF
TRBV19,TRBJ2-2,CASSIFQRGELFF
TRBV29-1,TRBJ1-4,CSVESNTRREEKLFF
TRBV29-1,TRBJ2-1,CSVVLGVSYNEQFF
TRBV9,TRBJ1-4,CASSVGQGMGNEKLFF
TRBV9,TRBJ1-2,CASSVDWGKGYGYTF
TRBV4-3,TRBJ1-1,CASSHQADTEAFF
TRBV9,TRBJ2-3,CASSVSSKDTQYF
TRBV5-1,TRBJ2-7,CASSLGQGPYEQYF
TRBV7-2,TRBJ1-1,CASSIDRVEAFF
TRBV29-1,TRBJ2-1,CSVGLGPYNEQFF
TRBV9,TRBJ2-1,CASSADPSSYNEQFF
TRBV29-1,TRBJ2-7,CSVAGQGSYEQYF
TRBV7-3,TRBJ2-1,CASSFGAGLRNEQFF
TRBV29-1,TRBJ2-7,CSVAPLAGESPYEQYF
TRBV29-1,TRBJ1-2,CSVEEPNYGYTF
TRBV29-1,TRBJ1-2,CSAPRGPLGGYGYTF
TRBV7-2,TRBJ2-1,CASSQGLYNEQFF
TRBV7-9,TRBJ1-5,CASSLWGAHSNQPQHF
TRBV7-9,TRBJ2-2,CASRGSVVTGELFF
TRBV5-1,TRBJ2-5,CASSLATSGETQYF
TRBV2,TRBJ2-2,CASSEARLTGELFF
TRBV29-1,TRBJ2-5,CSVHRVAQYF
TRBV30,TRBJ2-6,CAWSGGGTGANVLTF
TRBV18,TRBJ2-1,CASSRPQGSGGGNEQFF
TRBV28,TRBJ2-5,CASRDSGGSETQYF
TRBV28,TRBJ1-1,CASSSRVWSATEAFF
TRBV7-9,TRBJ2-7,CASSRDRGGREQYF
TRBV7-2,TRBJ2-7,CASSSPDRGGYEQYF
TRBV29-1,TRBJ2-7,CSVDRGARSYEQYF
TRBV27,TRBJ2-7,CASRQRNSYEQYF
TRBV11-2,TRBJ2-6,CASSSRRTGAIGGANVLTF
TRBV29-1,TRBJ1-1,CSVDPGMFGNTEAFF
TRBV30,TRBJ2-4,CASEIRDIQYF
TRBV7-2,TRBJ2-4,CASSLAAGKNIQYF
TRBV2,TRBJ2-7,CASSEYYEQYF
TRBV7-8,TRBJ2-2,CASSPSRVMNTGELFF
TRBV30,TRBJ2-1,CAWSVAAGGYNEQFF
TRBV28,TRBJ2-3,CASSDRATDTQYF
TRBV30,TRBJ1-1,CAWSVLNTEAFF
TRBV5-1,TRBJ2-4,CASSLEGVQNIQYF
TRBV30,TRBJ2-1,CAWTEVTFYNEQFF
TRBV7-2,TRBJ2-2,CASSLALADTGELFF
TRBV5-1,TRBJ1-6,CASSTGQGKNSPLHF
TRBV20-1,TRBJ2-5,CSGAVQETQYF
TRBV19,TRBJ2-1,CASSRSSGTYNEQFF
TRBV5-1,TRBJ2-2,CASSLADITTGELFF
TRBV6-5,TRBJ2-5,CASSYSTYQETQYF
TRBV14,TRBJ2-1,CASSQVRQGGLATSYNEQFF